A selection of T cell receptor beta chains follows, all from one sample in a study of memory CD4+ T cells and cytomegalovirus serostatus. The method was immunoSEQ multiplex PCR; TCRdb's version includes in-frame clones alone and lacks a portion of them. The profile shows over 35,000 clones, nearly 80% of them singletons. What was sequenced was memory CD4+ T cells from blood. The receptors were gathered from an adult in good health and CMV-seronegative. CDR3s include the opening cysteine and the closing phenylalanine or tryptophan. Fields, in order: J gene, CDR3 length, V gene, D gene, clone size, CDR3 DNA, CDR3 protein. The D gene is left open where the match is weak. Clone size is not always given. Where it is, it says once, few, many or a class for expanded clones.

j_call: TRBJ2-5; cdr3_length: 17; v_call: TRBV6-1; d_call: TRBD1; clone_size: NA; cdr3_nt: TGTGCCAGCAGTGGGCTGTTATTGACAGGGAGAGAAGAGACCCAGTACTTC; cdr3_aa: CASSGLLLTGREETQYF
j_call: TRBJ2-3; cdr3_length: 13; v_call: TRBV2; d_call: NA; clone_size: NA; cdr3_nt: TGTGCCAGCAGTACAACTAGCAGAGATACGCAGTATTTT; cdr3_aa: CASSTTSRDTQYF
j_call: TRBJ1-2; cdr3_length: 13; v_call: TRBV7-8; d_call: TRBD1; clone_size: NA; cdr3_nt: TGTGCCAGCAGCCGTACGCGGGACAGCCATTACACCTTC; cdr3_aa: CASSRTRDSHYTF
j_call: TRBJ2-2; cdr3_length: 20; v_call: TRBV7-3; d_call: TRBD1; clone_size: NA; cdr3_nt: TGTGCCAGCAGCTTATCGTATCCGATGTGGGACAGAGAGAACACCGGGGAGCTGTTTTTT; cdr3_aa: CASSLSYPMWDRENTGELFF
j_call: TRBJ1-1; cdr3_length: 14; v_call: TRBV29-1; d_call: TRBD1; clone_size: NA; cdr3_nt: TGCAGCGGCTGGACAGGGGGGGGATACACTGAAGCTTTCTTT; cdr3_aa: CSGWTGGGYTEAFF
j_call: TRBJ2-7; cdr3_length: 16; v_call: TRBV5-4; d_call: NA; clone_size: NA; cdr3_nt: TGTGCCAGCAGTTATCCGAGGGATGGGGGTGCCTACGAGCAGTACTTC; cdr3_aa: CASSYPRDGGAYEQYF
j_call: TRBJ1-3; cdr3_length: 17; v_call: TRBV30; d_call: TRBD1; clone_size: NA; cdr3_nt: TGTGCCTGTCTCCGGGACAGGGGCTATGAAGGGGGAAACACCATATATTTT; cdr3_aa: CACLRDRGYEGGNTIYF
j_call: TRBJ1-1; cdr3_length: 15; v_call: TRBV5-4; d_call: NA; clone_size: few; cdr3_nt: TGTGCCAGCAACACACGGGGGTCCATGAACACTGAAGCTTTCTTT; cdr3_aa: CASNTRGSMNTEAFF
j_call: TRBJ2-3; cdr3_length: 14; v_call: TRBV7-2; d_call: NA; clone_size: NA; cdr3_nt: TGTGCCAGCAGCTTAGGTCTCAGGGCAGATACGCAGTATTTT; cdr3_aa: CASSLGLRADTQYF
j_call: TRBJ2-2; cdr3_length: 16; v_call: TRBV5-4; d_call: NA; clone_size: NA; cdr3_nt: TGTGCCAGCAGCTTATCCGGGCCGAAGGACACCGGGGAGCTGTTTTTT; cdr3_aa: CASSLSGPKDTGELFF
j_call: TRBJ1-4; cdr3_length: 13; v_call: TRBV30; d_call: NA; clone_size: NA; cdr3_nt: TGTGCCTGGAATCAGGGATTGCGGGAAAAACTGTTTTTT; cdr3_aa: CAWNQGLREKLFF
j_call: TRBJ1-2; cdr3_length: 15; v_call: TRBV27; d_call: TRBD1; clone_size: few; cdr3_nt: TGTGCCAGCAGCCAACGATTGGGACAGTGGAATGGCTACACCTTC; cdr3_aa: CASSQRLGQWNGYTF
j_call: TRBJ1-1; cdr3_length: 15; v_call: TRBV5-8; d_call: NA; clone_size: NA; cdr3_nt: TGTGCCAGCAGCTCCGGAGGGAAGTGGCACACTGAAGCTTTCTTT; cdr3_aa: CASSSGGKWHTEAFF
j_call: TRBJ2-5; cdr3_length: 14; v_call: TRBV19; d_call: NA; clone_size: once; cdr3_nt: TGTGCCAGTAGTATCGGGCGGGCGGCGGAGACCCAGTACTTC; cdr3_aa: CASSIGRAAETQYF
j_call: TRBJ1-1; cdr3_length: 12; v_call: TRBV29-1; d_call: TRBD1; clone_size: NA; cdr3_nt: TGCAGCGCCGACAGGGTCGACACTGAAGCTTTCTTT; cdr3_aa: CSADRVDTEAFF
j_call: TRBJ2-7; cdr3_length: 11; v_call: TRBV5-6; d_call: NA; clone_size: NA; cdr3_nt: TGTGCCAGCAGCGTCAGCTACGAGCAGTACTTC; cdr3_aa: CASSVSYEQYF
j_call: TRBJ1-1; cdr3_length: 13; v_call: TRBV2; d_call: NA; clone_size: NA; cdr3_nt: TGTGCCAGCAGTGAACACAGCGACACTGAAGCTTTCTTT; cdr3_aa: CASSEHSDTEAFF
j_call: TRBJ1-2; cdr3_length: 14; v_call: TRBV21-1; d_call: NA; clone_size: NA; cdr3_nt: TGTGCCAGCAGCAAACCGGGACAGGGCCTTACCCCCACCTTC; cdr3_aa: CASSKPGQGLTPTF
j_call: TRBJ1-2; cdr3_length: 15; v_call: TRBV4-1; d_call: TRBD1; clone_size: NA; cdr3_nt: TGCGCCAGCAGCCCCCGACAGGGGGCTAGCTATGGCTACACCTTC; cdr3_aa: CASSPRQGASYGYTF
j_call: TRBJ1-1; cdr3_length: 15; v_call: TRBV13; d_call: NA; clone_size: NA; cdr3_nt: TGTGCCAGCAGCTTAGACGGGGGGCCGAGCACTGAAGCTTTCTTT; cdr3_aa: CASSLDGGPSTEAFF
j_call: TRBJ2-3; cdr3_length: 14; v_call: TRBV7-9; d_call: NA; clone_size: NA; cdr3_nt: TGTGCCAGCAGAGCGGAGGCCTGGAAGGATACGCAGTATTTT; cdr3_aa: CASRAEAWKDTQYF
j_call: TRBJ1-3; cdr3_length: 16; v_call: TRBV4-1; d_call: NA; clone_size: NA; cdr3_nt: TGCGCCAGCAGCCAAGCGGTCCGACAAATGGGAAACACCATATATTTT; cdr3_aa: CASSQAVRQMGNTIYF
j_call: TRBJ1-1; cdr3_length: 13; v_call: TRBV6-1; d_call: NA; clone_size: NA; cdr3_nt: TGTGCCAGCCGGGTTACAGAGAACACTGAAGCTTTCTTT; cdr3_aa: CASRVTENTEAFF